This TCR beta chain was captured in a study of post-analysis software for immune sequencing data. Study observations and caveats: F measure grouped same-batch samples tightly together. With TRBV5-6, TRBV5-1 and TRBV20-1 included, a handful of TRBV segments were more frequent in patients than in controls.

CDR3 length equals 14 residues. Germline V gives CDR1 SGHRS, CDR2 YFSETQ. V was clipped by 0 bases and J by 4 bases, with 8 bases between them. Libraries were made from TCR beta cDNA, and they carried unique molecular identifiers. Input of about 0.95 to 11 million T cells yielded 400,000 to 550,000 cDNA molecules. One entry per CDR3 protein results from TCRdb running MiXCR on the PCR reads. The table records approximately 690,000 distinct CDR3 sequences, 55% to 70% of them present only once. Points on this clonotype: Antigen specificity is unknown.

The chain uses TRBV5-1 and TRBJ1-5, with D unclear. This clonotype was sampled from a girl aged 2-9 years with multiple sclerosis. The specimen was blood. CDR3 sequence reads: CASSLGDLNQPQHF. The CDR3 nucleotides read TGCGCCAGCAGCTTGGGGGATCTAAATCAGCCCCAGCATTTT.